Below, 6 T cell receptor beta chains from the same sample are listed, as sequenced in a study of blood T cell repertoires in COVID-19. Profiling relied on immunoSEQ multiplex PCR, and the TCRdb table lists in-frame clones only, not all of them. The repertoire holds approximately 200,000 clones, more than 85% seen once, with over 1.5% in the top ten. Sequencing was done on a sample of peripheral blood. These receptor sequences come from a man aged 35 to 55 with active or convalescent COVID-19.

Written as DNA, the CDR3 is TGTGCCTGGAGTTCTCCTCTGAGGGGGCCAAAAGATACGCAGTATTTT. This sequence encodes CAWSSPLRGPKDTQYF. V is TRBV30 and J is TRBJ2-3; 7 positions match TRBD1. The CDR3 consists of 16 residues. CDR1 and CDR2 from the germline V gene are GTSNPN and SVGIG (reference sequence). Trimming removed 2 bases from V and 5 bases from J; junction bases left unmatched: 13. Full variable domain (rest looked up from reference TRBV30 and TRBJ2-3): SQTIHQWPATLVQPVGSPLSLECTVEGTSNPNLYWYRQAAGRGLQLLFYSVGIGQISSEVPQNLSASRPQDRQFILSSKKLLLSDSGFYLCAWSSPLRGPKDTQYFGPGTRLTVL.

This chain joins TRBV9 and TRBJ1-2, with a possible D match to TRBD1 (5 bases). The germline CDR1 and CDR2 sequences are SGDLS and YYNGEE. The CDR3 is 13 amino acids. The germline V and J ends were trimmed by 8 bases and 4 bases, with 15 bases remaining between them. The CDR3 nucleotides are TGTGCCAGTTCTTGGGGTCAGGGCTATGGCTACACCTTC. Translating it yields CASSWGQGYGYTF.

The rearrangement uses TRBV5-1 and TRBJ2-1; TRBD1 matches 9 bases. The CDR3 is made up of 15 amino acids. Germline CDR1 reads SGHRS; CDR2 reads YFSETQ. With V trimmed by 0 bases and J by 7 bases, 5 bases remained unmatched. CDR3 protein: CASSLGGQGQNEQFF. The DNA of the CDR3 is TGCGCCAGCAGCTTGGGGGGACAGGGCCAGAATGAGCAGTTCTTC.

The chain has TRBV25-1 and TRBJ2-3, with TRBD2 identical over 10 bases. The CDR3 sequence is 15 residues long. Germline V lookup: CDR1 MGHDK, CDR2 SYGVNS. Trimming took 6 bases from V and 1 from J; bases not matched to a gene: 4. Here the CDR3 DNA reads TGTGCCAGCAGGGAGAGCGGGAGGGGCACAGATACGCAGTATTTT. It codes for CASRESGRGTDTQYF.

The CDR3 DNA reads TGCGCCAGCAGCCAAGGGGAGGGCACTGAAGCTTTCTTT. Its protein is CASSQGEGTEAFF. This chain links TRBV4-1 with TRBJ1-1; D unresolved. There are 13 residues in the CDR3. Germline V gene data show CDR1 as MGHRA and CDR2 as YSYEKL. Trimming took off 1 base at V and 4 bases at J, with 7 bases between the two ends.

The CDR3: CASHRDAVNYGYTF. The CDR3 DNA reads as TGTGCCAGCCACCGGGATGCCGTTAACTATGGCTACACCTTC. This chain joins TRBV28 and TRBJ1-2; D unresolved. Deletions cut 8 bases from V and 1 base from J, with 14 bases between. Germline-derived CDR1 and CDR2 are MDHEN and SYDVKM. The CDR3 covers 14 residues.